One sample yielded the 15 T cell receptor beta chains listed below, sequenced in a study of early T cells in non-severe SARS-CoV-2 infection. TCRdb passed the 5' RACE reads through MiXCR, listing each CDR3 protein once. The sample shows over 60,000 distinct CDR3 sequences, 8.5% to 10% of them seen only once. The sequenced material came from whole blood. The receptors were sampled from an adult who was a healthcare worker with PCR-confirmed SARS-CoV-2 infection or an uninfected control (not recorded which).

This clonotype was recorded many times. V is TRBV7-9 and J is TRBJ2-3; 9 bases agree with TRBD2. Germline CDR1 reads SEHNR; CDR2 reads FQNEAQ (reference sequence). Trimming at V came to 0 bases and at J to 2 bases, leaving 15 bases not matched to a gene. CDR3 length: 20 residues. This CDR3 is CASSLARYVAGASFTDTQYF. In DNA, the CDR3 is TGTGCCAGCAGCTTAGCGCGATACGTAGCGGGGGCCAGCTTCACAGATACGCAGTATTTT.

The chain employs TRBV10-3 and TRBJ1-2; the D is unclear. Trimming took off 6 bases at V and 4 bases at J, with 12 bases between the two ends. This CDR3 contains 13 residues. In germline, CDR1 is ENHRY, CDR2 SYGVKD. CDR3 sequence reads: CAIRSGSGYGYTF. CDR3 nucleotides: TGTGCCATCAGAAGCGGGTCGGGCTATGGCTACACCTTC.

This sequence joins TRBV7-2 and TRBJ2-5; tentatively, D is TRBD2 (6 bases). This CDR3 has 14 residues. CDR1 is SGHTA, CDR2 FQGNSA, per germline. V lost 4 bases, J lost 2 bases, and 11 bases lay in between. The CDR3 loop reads CASSYGTQQETQYF. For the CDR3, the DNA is TGTGCCAGCAGCTATGGGACTCAACAAGAGACCCAGTACTTC.

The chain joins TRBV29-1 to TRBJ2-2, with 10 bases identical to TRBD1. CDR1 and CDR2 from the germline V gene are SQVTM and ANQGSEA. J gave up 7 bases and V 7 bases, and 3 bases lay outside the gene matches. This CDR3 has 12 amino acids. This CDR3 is CSAGQGDGELFF. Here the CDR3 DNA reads TGCAGCGCTGGACAGGGGGACGGGGAGCTGTTTTTT.

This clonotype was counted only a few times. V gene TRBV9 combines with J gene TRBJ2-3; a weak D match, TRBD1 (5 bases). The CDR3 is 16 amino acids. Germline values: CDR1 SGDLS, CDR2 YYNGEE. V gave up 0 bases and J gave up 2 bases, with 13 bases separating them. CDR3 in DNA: TGTGCCAGCAGCGTAGGGGCCAGGGCAGACACAGATACGCAGTATTTT. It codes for CASSVGARADTDTQYF.

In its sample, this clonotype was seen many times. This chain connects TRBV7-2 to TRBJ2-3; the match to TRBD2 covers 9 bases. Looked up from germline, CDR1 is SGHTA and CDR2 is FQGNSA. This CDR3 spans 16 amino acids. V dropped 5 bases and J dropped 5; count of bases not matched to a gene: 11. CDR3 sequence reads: CASSQLAGGQRDTQYF. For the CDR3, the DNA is TGTGCCAGCAGCCAACTGGCGGGGGGGCAACGAGATACGCAGTATTTT.

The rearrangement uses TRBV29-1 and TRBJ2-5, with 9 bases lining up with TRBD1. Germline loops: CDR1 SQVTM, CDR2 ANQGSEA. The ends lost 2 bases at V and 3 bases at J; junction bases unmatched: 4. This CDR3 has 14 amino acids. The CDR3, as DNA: TGCAGCGTTGAACCTGGGACAGGGAAAGAGACCCAGTACTTC. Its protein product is CSVEPGTGKETQYF.

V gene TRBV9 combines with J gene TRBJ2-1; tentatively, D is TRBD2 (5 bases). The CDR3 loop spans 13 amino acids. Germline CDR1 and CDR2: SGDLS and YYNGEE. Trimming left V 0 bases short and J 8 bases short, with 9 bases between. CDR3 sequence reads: CASSVGGWDEQFF. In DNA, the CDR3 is TGTGCCAGCAGCGTAGGAGGGTGGGATGAGCAGTTCTTC.

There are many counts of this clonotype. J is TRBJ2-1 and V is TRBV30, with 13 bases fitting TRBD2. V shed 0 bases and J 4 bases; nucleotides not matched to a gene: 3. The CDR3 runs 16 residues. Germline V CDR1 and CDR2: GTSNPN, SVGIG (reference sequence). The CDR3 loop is CAWSVPGLAGYNEQFF. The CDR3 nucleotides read TGTGCCTGGAGTGTCCCGGGACTAGCGGGGTACAATGAGCAGTTCTTC.

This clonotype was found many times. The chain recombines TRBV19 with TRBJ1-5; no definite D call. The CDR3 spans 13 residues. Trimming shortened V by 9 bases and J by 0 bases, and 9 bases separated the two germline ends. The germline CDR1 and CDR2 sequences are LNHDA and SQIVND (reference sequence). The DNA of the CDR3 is TGTGCCAGCGCAGTCCTTAGCAATCAGCCCCAGCATTTT. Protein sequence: CASAVLSNQPQHF.

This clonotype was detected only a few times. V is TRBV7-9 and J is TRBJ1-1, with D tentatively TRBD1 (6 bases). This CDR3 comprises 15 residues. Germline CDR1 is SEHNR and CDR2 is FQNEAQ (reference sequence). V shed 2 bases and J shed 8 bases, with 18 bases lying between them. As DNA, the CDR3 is TGTGCCAGCAGCTTAAGCTTTCGGGGGGCGGACGAAGCTTTCTTT. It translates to CASSLSFRGADEAFF.

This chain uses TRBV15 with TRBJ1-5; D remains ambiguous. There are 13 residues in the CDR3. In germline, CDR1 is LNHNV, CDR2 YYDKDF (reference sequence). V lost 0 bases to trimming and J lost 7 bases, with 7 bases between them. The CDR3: CATSRERGQPQHF. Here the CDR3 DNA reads TGTGCCACCAGCAGAGAACGAGGGCAGCCCCAGCATTTT.

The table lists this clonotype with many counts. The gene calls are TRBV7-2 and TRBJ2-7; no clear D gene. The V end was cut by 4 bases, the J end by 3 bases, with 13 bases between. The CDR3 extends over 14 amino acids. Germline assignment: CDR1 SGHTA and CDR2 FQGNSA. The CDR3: CASSSDLFHYEQYF. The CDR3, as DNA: TGTGCCAGCAGCTCTGACCTATTCCACTACGAGCAGTACTTC.

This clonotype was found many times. CDR3 bases: TGTGCCAGCAGCTCGGCCCGACTAGAGTTCCGGGCAGATACGCAGTATTTT. Amino acid sequence: CASSSARLEFRADTQYF. The chain recombines TRBV7-2 with TRBJ2-3, with D possibly being TRBD2 (6 bases). Germline CDR1 is SGHTA and CDR2 is FQGNSA. Deletions cut 4 bases from V and 4 bases from J, with 21 bases between. This CDR3 has 17 residues.

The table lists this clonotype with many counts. CDR3 DNA sequence: TGTGCCAGCAGCTTGAATTCCCAAAGGGAGCAGTTCTTC. It codes for CASSLNSQREQFF. This chain uses TRBV7-2 with TRBJ2-1; D not certain. The CDR3 loop spans 13 amino acids. Germline V gene data show CDR1 as SGHTA and CDR2 as FQGNSA. V dropped 3 bases and J dropped 10 bases, with 13 bases sitting between them.